The source of this TCR beta chain is a study of siplizumab effects on memory and regulatory T cells. Findings and caveats of the study: Roughly 80-95% of dividing CD4+ or CD8+ clones were without an attributable naive or memory phenotype. Greater diversity than memory cells seemed evident in naive T cells, which also appeared to be major alloresponse contributors.

Points on this clone: Its antigen remains unknown.

Per the germline V gene, CDR1 is GTSNPN and CDR2 is SVGIG (reference sequence). CDR3 length equals 15 residues. V lost 0 bases and J 0 bases, leaving 8 bases between the germline ends. Some clones are missing from TCRdb's copy, which holds only in-frame ones; the method was immunoSEQ multiplex PCR. The sample lists about 69,000 clones, 75% to 90% seen once, with around 1.6% in the top ten. Sequenced sample: Tregs sorted from blood. The sequence came from a human donor in good health. The V gene is TRBV30, the J gene TRBJ1-4, with no clear D. The CDR3 DNA reads as TGTGCCTGGAGTGTCCAGTTCACAACTAATGAAAAACTGTTTTTT. This translates into CAWSVQFTTNEKLFF.